This T cell receptor beta chain emerged from a study of T cell clonotyping in hematopoietic cell transplantation. Across the study: Recipients' pretransplant samples followed cytoreduction. Study-wide findings and caveats: Recipient TCR diversity dropped after transplant; expanded clonotypes rose from day 30 to 180. Few recipient clonotypes overlapped donors; over 97% were de novo at given depth.

For this clone: Its antigen is unknown.

Germline values: CDR1 MNHEY, CDR2 SMNVEV (reference sequence). The CDR3 consists of 14 residues. Trimming stripped 0 bases from V and 2 bases from J, with 8 bases between. Specified time point: recipient sample about 28 days before transplant, after cytoreduction. Sequencing used immunoSEQ multiplex PCR; TCRdb keeps in-frame clones, though not all of them. The table shows 30,000 to 40,000 clones, with roughly 96% occurring only once. The rearrangement joins TRBV27 to TRBJ2-7; unclear D gene. The sequences come from peripheral blood mononuclear cells, collected before stem cell transplant. The clonotype was recovered from a man aged 35-49 years with chronic myeloid leukemia. Some clones in this sample may be carry-over from other donors' samples. The CDR3 DNA reads as TGTGCCAGCAGTTTATCCCCGGCGGCCTACGAGCAGTACTTC. It specifies CASSLSPAAYEQYF.